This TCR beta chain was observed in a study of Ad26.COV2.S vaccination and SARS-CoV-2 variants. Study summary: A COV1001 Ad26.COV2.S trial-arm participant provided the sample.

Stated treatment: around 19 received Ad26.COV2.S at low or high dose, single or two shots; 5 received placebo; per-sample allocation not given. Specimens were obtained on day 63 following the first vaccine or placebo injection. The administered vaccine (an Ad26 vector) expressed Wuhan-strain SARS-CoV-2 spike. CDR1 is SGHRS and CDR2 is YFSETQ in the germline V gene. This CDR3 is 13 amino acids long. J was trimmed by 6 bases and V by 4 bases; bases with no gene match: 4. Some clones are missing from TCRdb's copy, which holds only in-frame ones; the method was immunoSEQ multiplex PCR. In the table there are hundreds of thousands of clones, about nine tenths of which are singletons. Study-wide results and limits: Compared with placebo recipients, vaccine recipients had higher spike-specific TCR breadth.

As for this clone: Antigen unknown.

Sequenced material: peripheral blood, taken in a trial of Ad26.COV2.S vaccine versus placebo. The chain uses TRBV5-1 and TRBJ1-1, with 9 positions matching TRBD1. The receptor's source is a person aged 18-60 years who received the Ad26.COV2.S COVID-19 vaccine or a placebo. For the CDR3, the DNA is TGCGCCAGCAGCCCGGGACAGGGCCCTGAAGCTTTCTTT. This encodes CASSPGQGPEAFF.